This T cell receptor beta chain originates from a study of CD8+ T cells in alopecia areata. As the sequencing template, cDNA was produced by extracting RNA and reverse transcribing it. TCRdb keeps only in-frame clones here, not all; method: immunoSEQ multiplex PCR. The sample lists about 220,000 clones; more than 45% were seen once. Trimming took 2 bases from V and 2 from J, leaving 12 bases between them. The CDR3 contains 15 residues. In germline, CDR1 is MNHEY, CDR2 SVGAGI. Findings and limits, study-wide: Tofacitinib delivered significant drops in scalp clonality and in expanded CD8+ clones among the top 100.

The treatment here: oral pan-JAK inhibitor, 5-10 mg twice daily. Sorted populations comprised CD4+ and CD8+ T cells obtained from PBMCs. Turning to this clone: What it binds is not known.

The gene calls are TRBV6-5 and TRBJ1-1; tentatively, D is TRBD1 (5 bases). The sequences come from CD4+ T cells sorted from blood, collected at week 4, from a patient treated with tofacitinib. This clonotype originated in a human donor with alopecia areata. CDR3 amino acids: CASSYVVRGNTEAFF. The CDR3 DNA reads as TGTGCCAGCAGTTACGTCGTGAGGGGCAACACTGAAGCTTTCTTT.